The TCR beta chain under discussion was sequenced for a study of technical replicates of blood from a few donors. This clone was observed once. Germline CDR1 and CDR2: SQVTM and ANQGSEA. V dropped 0 bases and J dropped 13; count of bases not matched to a gene: 7. CDR3 length: 12 residues. TCRdb keeps only in-frame clones here, not all; method: immunoSEQ multiplex PCR. The sample lists more than 90,000 clones, about 95% seen once, with 0.3% to 0.35% in the top ten. The rearrangement links TRBV29-1 to TRBJ1-1; 8 bases align to TRBD1. This sequence was found in a human donor in good health. Sample: T cells isolated from PBMCs. DNA for the CDR3: TGCAGCGTTGAAGATCCAGGGGGACAGGATTTCTTT. Translating gives CSVEDPGGQDFF.